This TCR beta chain comes out of a study of shared clonotypes between healthy human individuals. The germline V gene encodes CDR1 LNHDA and CDR2 SQIVND (reference sequence). Trimming took 3 bases from V and 4 from J; bases not matched to a gene: 12. CDR3 length: 17 amino acids. Replicate sorted-subset PCRs were loaded with 150 to 250 ng DNA, roughly 33,000 T cell genomes. Profiled with immunoSEQ multiplex PCR; TCRdb holds only in-frame clones, not every one. This table holds 190,000 or so clones, 60% to 75% found once. The TCR was taken from a man aged 30-40 years in good health. V and J are TRBV19 and TRBJ2-7, with TRBD2 matching 10 bases. Sample: memory CD4+ T cells sorted from blood. Subset denoted: CD45RA-negative fraction. Written as DNA, the CDR3 is TGTGCCAGTAGTATGGGATATTTAGCGGGAGGAACGTACGAGCAGTACTTC. Translation gives CASSMGYLAGGTYEQYF.